The rows below give T cell receptor beta chains drawn from one sample of a study of blood T cell repertoires in COVID-19. TCRdb's table, derived via immunoSEQ multiplex PCR, lists solely in-frame clones and lacks some. The sample lists about 150,000 clones; around 73% were seen once. The sequenced sample consisted of PBMCs or T cells enriched from blood (not recorded which). Every receptor here comes from a woman between 45 and 60 years old who had recovered from COVID-19. CDR3s include the opening cysteine and the closing phenylalanine or tryptophan. The D gene is left open where the match is weak. For some rows the clone size is stated as once, few or many, or as a class when expanded; others skip it.

.	TRBV9	.	13	TRBJ1-1	CASSPYRETEAFF	TGTGCCAGCAGCCCATACAGGGAGACTGAAGCTTTCTTT
.	TRBV4-1	.	13	TRBJ2-1	CASDLSGAHEQFF	TGCGCCAGCGATTTATCAGGGGCCCATGAGCAGTTCTTC
.	TRBV27	.	15	TRBJ1-3	CASAEGLTSGNTIYF	TGTGCCAGCGCCGAGGGACTGACCTCTGGAAACACCATATATTTT
.	TRBV9	TRBD1	16	TRBJ1-4	CASSVGAQGGGEKLFF	TGTGCCAGCAGCGTAGGGGCCCAGGGGGGAGGAGAAAAACTGTTTTTT
once	TRBV19	.	13	TRBJ1-1	CASFEEDRTEAFF	TGTGCCAGTTTCGAGGAAGACCGCACTGAAGCTTTCTTT
.	TRBV18	.	13	TRBJ1-1	CASSPDRPGWAFF	TGTGCCAGCTCACCAGACAGACCCGGTTGGGCTTTCTTT
.	TRBV6-5	TRBD1	16	TRBJ1-1	CASSYGDRGTNTEAFF	TGTGCCAGCAGTTACGGGGACAGGGGCACGAACACTGAAGCTTTCTTT
.	TRBV2	TRBD1	14	TRBJ1-1	CASNTAGGETEAFF	TGTGCCAGCAACACTGCAGGGGGTGAGACTGAAGCTTTCTTT
.	TRBV27	.	16	TRBJ2-1	CASSPRTDSSYNEQFF	TGTGCCAGCAGTCCCCGGACAGATAGCTCCTACAATGAGCAGTTCTTC
.	TRBV5-1	.	13	TRBJ1-4	CASSLATNEKLFF	TGCGCCAGCAGCCTTGCAACTAATGAAAAACTGTTTTTT
.	TRBV7-9	TRBD1	16	TRBJ1-2	CASSLGQGLFNYGYTF	TGTGCCAGCAGCTTGGGACAGGGATTATTTAACTATGGCTACACCTTC
.	TRBV24-1	.	13	TRBJ1-5	CATRDSLNQPQHF	TGTGCCACCAGGGACAGCCTTAATCAGCCCCAGCATTTT
.	TRBV28	.	14	TRBJ1-2	CASSSAALFYGYTF	TGTGCCAGCAGTTCGGCGGCGCTCTTCTATGGCTACACCTTC
.	TRBV6-5	TRBD2	13	TRBJ2-3	CASGSGDTDTQYF	TGTGCCAGCGGGAGCGGGGACACAGATACGCAGTATTTT
.	TRBV6-1	TRBD2	16	TRBJ2-3	CASSERRGGGTDTQYF	TGTGCCAGCAGTGAAAGACGCGGGGGTGGCACAGATACGCAGTATTTT
once	TRBV29-1	TRBD2	16	TRBJ2-1	CSVPTSGGAGGNEQFF	TGCAGCGTCCCGACTAGCGGGGGGGCCGGCGGGAATGAGCAGTTCTTC
.	TRBV6-5	.	13	TRBJ1-5	CASGQLPNQPQHF	TGTGCCAGCGGACAGTTACCGAATCAGCCCCAGCATTTT
.	TRBV12-3/TRBV12-4	TRBD1	13	TRBJ1-2	CASSRQGNYGYTF	TGTGCCAGCAGCAGACAGGGAAACTATGGCTACACCTTC
.	TRBV28	TRBD1	14	TRBJ1-5	CASNDGTGNQPQHF	TGTGCCAGCAATGACGGGACAGGCAATCAGCCCCAGCATTTT
once	TRBV27	.	15	TRBJ2-1	CASSVGASPYNEQFF	TGTGCCAGTTCAGTAGGGGCTAGTCCCTACAATGAGCAGTTCTTC
.	TRBV27	TRBD1	17	TRBJ2-1	CASSLVQTGGPYNEQFF	TGTGCCAGCAGTTTAGTACAAACAGGGGGGCCCTACAATGAGCAGTTCTTC
.	TRBV28	.	13	TRBJ2-5	CASSPGIQETQYF	TGTGCCAGCAGCCCAGGGATCCAAGAGACCCAGTACTTC
.	TRBV19	.	13	TRBJ1-2	CASSIGREDGYTF	TGTGCCAGTAGTATAGGCAGGGAGGATGGCTACACCTTC
.	TRBV27	.	14	TRBJ2-5	CANSDRTFQETQYF	TGTGCCAACTCAGACAGGACCTTCCAAGAGACCCAGTACTTC
.	TRBV5-1	.	15	TRBJ1-1	CASSLETIPGTEAFF	TGCGCCAGCAGCTTGGAAACCATACCCGGGACTGAAGCTTTCTTT
.	TRBV10-3	.	11	TRBJ1-2	CAAGRVDGYTF	TGTGCCGCCGGGAGGGTGGATGGCTACACCTTC
few	TRBV18	.	16	TRBJ1-5	CASSQRGGTINQPQHF	TGTGCCAGCTCCCAAAGGGGGGGTACTATCAATCAGCCCCAGCATTTT